Below are 29 T cell receptor beta chains sequenced from a single sample in a study of response to subunit inactivated influenza vaccine. TCRdb used MiXCR to reprocess the RT-PCR reads, holding one entry per CDR3 protein. The sample has about 190,000 distinct CDR3 sequences; approximately 14% are singletons. The starting material was CD8+ T cells sorted from PBMCs, obtained about 5 days after vaccination. These receptor sequences come from a man in his fifties who received an inactivated influenza vaccine.

This clonotype was seen a few times. This rearrangement joins TRBV4-3 to TRBJ2-7; tentative D call: TRBD2 (6 bases). This CDR3 is 15 amino acids long. Germline assignment: CDR1 LGHNA and CDR2 YSLEER. With 4 bases removed from V and 0 bases from J, the gap between germline ends came to 13 bases. CDR3 nucleotides: TGCGCCAGCAGCCCCCGGGAGTCCCCCTCCTACGAGCAGTACTTC. Protein product: CASSPRESPSYEQYF.

This clonotype was observed many times. The chain uses TRBV7-8 and TRBJ2-1; 12 bases are shared with TRBD2. With 5 bases clipped from V and 2 bases from J, the junction kept 7 bases outside the gene matches. The CDR3 has 17 amino acids. The germline CDR1 and CDR2 sequences are SGHVS and FQNEAQ. CDR3 sequence reads: CASSPRLAGVAYNEQFF. In DNA form, the CDR3 reads TGTGCCAGCAGCCCCAGACTAGCGGGAGTCGCCTACAATGAGCAGTTCTTC.

This clonotype occurred a few times. The chain has TRBV20-1 and TRBJ2-7, with 9 bases aligning to TRBD1. CDR3 size: 14 residues. Germline V gene lookup returns CDR1 DFQATT and CDR2 SNEGSKA (reference sequence). V was pared by 0 bases and J by 4 bases, with 4 bases of the junction left unmatched. The CDR3 protein is CSARDQQGAYEQYF. In DNA form, the CDR3 reads TGCAGTGCTAGAGATCAACAGGGGGCGTACGAGCAGTACTTC.

This chain connects TRBV24-1 to TRBJ1-5; D not resolved. This CDR3 has 12 amino acids. CDR1 and CDR2 from the germline V gene are KGHDR and SFDVKD. V gave up 3 bases and J gave up 1 base, with 0 bases separating them. The CDR3 coding sequence is TGTGCCACCAGTGATAGCAATCAGCCCCAGCATTTT. Its protein is CATSDSNQPQHF.

This clonotype was recorded many times. The chain carries TRBV24-1 and TRBJ2-2; 9 bases match TRBD1. CDR1 is KGHDR and CDR2 is SFDVKD in the germline V gene. Trimming cost V 0 bases and J 3 bases; bases outside gene matches: 4. This CDR3 comprises 17 residues. CDR3 in DNA: TGTGCCACCAGTGATTTGCCGGGGACAGGGTACACCGGGGAGCTGTTTTTT. This codes for CATSDLPGTGYTGELFF.

DNA of the CDR3: TGTGCCAGCAGCCAAGCCACGGGCCCCGACCCTCTCTTCCACGAGCAGTACTTC. Translating it yields CASSQATGPDPLFHEQYF. V gene TRBV3-1 combines with J gene TRBJ2-7; D gene ambiguous. The V gene's germline CDR1 is LGHDT and CDR2 YNNKEL (reference sequence). Trimming stripped 1 base from V and 5 bases from J, with 24 bases between. The CDR3 has 18 amino acids.

This clonotype has a handful of counts. The rearrangement links TRBV15 to TRBJ2-7; 7 bases align to TRBD1. The CDR3 length is 14 residues. J was trimmed by 5 bases and V by 5 bases; bases with no gene match: 9. CDR1 and CDR2 (germline): LNHNV, YYDKDF (reference sequence). This CDR3 reads CATSATTGYHEQYF. The CDR3 DNA follows: TGTGCCACCAGCGCGACGACAGGGTACCACGAGCAGTACTTC.

In its sample, this clonotype was seen many times. The genes are TRBV6-2 or TRBV6-3 and TRBJ2-1, with TRBD2 matching over 10 bases. J was trimmed by 8 bases and V by 2 bases; bases with no gene match: 6. This CDR3 contains 15 residues. Germline-derived CDR1 and CDR2 are MNHEY and SVGEGT. CDR3 DNA: TGTGCCAGCAGTTACCCTAGCGGGAGTAGAGATGAGCAGTTCTTC. It is translated as CASSYPSGSRDEQFF.

This chain uses TRBV7-8 with TRBJ2-3; D gene unclear. The CDR3 consists of 16 residues. The germline V gene has CDR1 SGHVS and CDR2 FQNEAQ. The V end was cut by 2 bases, the J end by 2 bases, with 14 bases between. The CDR3 loop reads CASSLYPETYTDTQYF. The DNA for the CDR3 is TGTGCCAGCAGCTTATACCCGGAAACGTACACAGATACGCAGTATTTT.

This clonotype was found a few times. J is TRBJ2-1 and V is TRBV25-1; D gene unclear. The germline gives CDR1 MGHDK, CDR2 SYGVNS. V dropped 1 base and J dropped 11 bases, with 3 bases sitting between them. The CDR3 covers 10 residues. CDR3 loop: CASSEFQQFF. The CDR3 bases are TGTGCCAGCAGTGAATTCCAGCAGTTCTTC.

This rearrangement joins TRBV27 to TRBJ2-7, with 8 nucleotides matching TRBD1. CDR3 length equals 14 residues. Germline V gives CDR1 MNHEY, CDR2 SMNVEV (reference sequence). V lost 5 bases, J lost 6 bases, and 9 bases stayed unmatched. This CDR3 reads CASSPGTGPLEQYF. The CDR3 nucleotides are TGTGCCAGCAGTCCCGGGACAGGTCCTCTCGAGCAGTACTTC.

In its sample, this clonotype was seen a few times. This chain connects TRBV10-3 to TRBJ1-1; 12 positions agree with TRBD1. Germline V gene lookup returns CDR1 ENHRY and CDR2 SYGVKD. This CDR3 spans 16 amino acids. The trim removed 7 bases at V and 4 bases at J, leaving 10 bases unmatched. The CDR3 DNA sequence: TGTGCCATCAAGGGACAGGGGGCCGGTAAGGGCACTGAAGCTTTCTTT. Amino acids: CAIKGQGAGKGTEAFF.

This clonotype was seen a single time. V gene TRBV20-1 combines with J gene TRBJ1-2; perhaps TRBD1 as D (6 bases). Trimming removed 3 bases at V and 2 bases at J, with 13 bases between. The CDR3 length is 14 residues. Germline CDR1 reads DFQATT; CDR2 reads SNEGSKA (reference sequence). CDR3 amino acids: CSASPGEQNYGYTF. CDR3 DNA sequence: TGCAGTGCTAGTCCAGGGGAGCAGAACTATGGCTACACCTTC.

This chain uses TRBV4-3 with TRBJ2-3; 10 nucleotides align to TRBD2. This CDR3 is built from 15 residues. The V gene end was trimmed by 2 bases and the J gene end by 6 bases; junction bases not matched to a gene: 5. In germline, CDR1 is LGHNA, CDR2 YSLEER. The CDR3 region has the DNA TGCGCCAGCAGCCAACGAGCGGGAGGGATGGATACGCAGTATTTT. This codes for CASSQRAGGMDTQYF.

This clonotype was observed a handful of times. This chain connects TRBV20-1 to TRBJ2-7; D tentatively reads TRBD1 or TRBD2 (5 bases each). CDR1 and CDR2 from the germline V gene are DFQATT and SNEGSKA (reference sequence). The ends were cut back, 0 bases at V and 5 bases at J, with 23 bases in the middle. The CDR3 totals 17 residues. In DNA, the CDR3 is TGCAGTGCTAGAGATTTGAAAGGGTTGGGGGTTTGGGACGAGCAGTACTTC. This gives the protein CSARDLKGLGVWDEQYF.

This clonotype was picked up many times. The chain combines TRBV5-1 with TRBJ2-5; D might be TRBD1 (6 bases). Deletions cut 1 base from V and 3 bases from J, with 16 bases between. Germline loops: CDR1 SGHRS, CDR2 YFSETQ. The CDR3 consists of 16 residues. The CDR3 bases are TGCGCCAGCAGCTTGTATGAGGGCCAGGGGAAAGAGACCCAGTACTTC. The encoded protein is CASSLYEGQGKETQYF.

This clonotype appeared a few times. The chain is built from TRBV6-2 or TRBV6-3 and TRBJ2-5; a weak D match, TRBD2 (5 bases). Germline values: CDR1 MNHEY, CDR2 SVGEGT. This CDR3 region has 14 residues. V was trimmed by 9 bases and J by 5 bases, leaving 19 bases between them. The CDR3 region has the DNA TGTGCCAGTGGAGGCCTTCCCAGCTTCGAGACCCAGTACTTC. The encoded protein is CASGGLPSFETQYF.

This clonotype has just a few counts. The gene calls are TRBV4-1 and TRBJ2-4, with 9 positions matching TRBD2. This CDR3 spans 16 amino acids. Trimming at V came to 1 base and at J to 8 bases, leaving 9 bases not matched to a gene. The V gene's germline CDR1 is MGHRA and CDR2 YSYEKL. CDR3 in amino acids: CASSQGDGTSLYIQYF. The CDR3 nucleotides are TGCGCCAGCAGCCAAGGAGATGGGACTAGCCTCTACATTCAGTACTTC.

This clonotype was seen more than once but under ten times. This sequence joins TRBV5-1 and TRBJ2-7; D call uncertain. Germline CDR1 and CDR2: SGHRS and YFSETQ. The CDR3 is made up of 16 amino acids. The V and J ends lost 0 bases and 1 base respectively, with 14 bases between them. CDR3: CASSLVSPPYSYEQYF. The CDR3 nucleotides are TGCGCCAGCAGCTTGGTATCGCCGCCCTATTCCTACGAGCAGTACTTC.

This clonotype was detected only a few times. The genes are TRBV27 and TRBJ2-5, with D uncertain. Trimming stripped 0 bases from V and 0 bases from J, with 5 bases between. The CDR3 loop spans 14 amino acids. From germline, CDR1 is MNHEY and CDR2 SMNVEV (reference sequence). CDR3 protein: CASSLSPNQETQYF. Here the CDR3 DNA reads TGTGCCAGCAGTTTATCCCCCAACCAAGAGACCCAGTACTTC.

This clonotype was found a few times. This chain connects TRBV4-3 to TRBJ1-1, with no clear D. Germline values: CDR1 LGHNA, CDR2 YSLEER. The CDR3 totals 14 residues. The V gene lost 0 bases and the J gene lost 1 base, with 6 bases spanning the gap. DNA of the CDR3: TGCGCCAGCAGCCAAGACTGGGAGAACACTGAAGCTTTCTTT. Translation gives CASSQDWENTEAFF.

There are a few counts of this clonotype. The rearrangement links TRBV5-1 to TRBJ2-7; possibly TRBD2 for D (6 bases). Germline assignment: CDR1 SGHRS and CDR2 YFSETQ. CDR3 length: 13 residues. V was clipped by 4 bases and J by 3 bases, with 11 bases between them. CDR3 sequence reads: CASSQGLIYEQYF. The CDR3 DNA sequence: TGCGCCAGCAGCCAGGGACTGATCTACGAGCAGTACTTC.

J is TRBJ2-1 and V is TRBV7-6; D is undetermined. V was cut by 5 bases and J by 5 bases, with 10 bases left in between. The germline V gene encodes CDR1 SGHVS and CDR2 FNYEAQ. This CDR3 spans 13 amino acids. DNA for the CDR3: TGTGCCAGCAGCCGTTACCTCAACAATGAGCAGTTCTTC. Protein product: CASSRYLNNEQFF.

This clonotype was observed a few times. The chain joins TRBV19 to TRBJ2-1, with 11 bases aligning to TRBD2. J was trimmed by 6 bases and V by 2 bases; bases with no gene match: 0. The CDR3 has 14 residues. Per the germline V gene, CDR1 is LNHDA and CDR2 is SQIVND (reference sequence). The CDR3 region has the DNA TGTGCCAGTAGTATAACTAGCGGGAGCAATGAGCAGTTCTTC. As protein: CASSITSGSNEQFF.

This chain links TRBV29-1 with TRBJ1-2, with D hard to call. The CDR3 consists of 11 residues. Germline CDR1 SQVTM, CDR2 ANQGSEA. Trimming shortened V by 4 bases and J by 6 bases, and 9 bases separated the two germline ends. The CDR3 bases are TGCAGCGTTGGGGTCGCTGATGGCTACACCTTC. Protein product: CSVGVADGYTF. Full variable domain (rest looked up from reference TRBV29-1 and TRBJ1-2): SAVISQKPSRDICQRGTSLTIQCQVDSQVTMMFWYRQQPGQSLTLIATANQGSEATYESGFVIDKFPISRPNLTFSTLTVSNMSPEDSSIYLCSVGVADGYTFGSGTRLTVV.

This clonotype came up a few times. The chain recombines TRBV4-3 with TRBJ1-1, with D possibly matching TRBD1 (6 bases). V lost 0 bases and J 6 bases, leaving 14 bases between the germline ends. Per germline, CDR1 LGHNA and CDR2 YSLEER. The CDR3 consists of 15 residues. The CDR3: CASSQDVPGAAEAFF. The CDR3 DNA reads as TGCGCCAGCAGCCAAGATGTCCCAGGGGCGGCTGAAGCTTTCTTT.

This clonotype was counted between two and nine times. This chain links TRBV20-1 with TRBJ2-7; TRBD2 might be the D (6 bases). CDR1 is DFQATT and CDR2 is SNEGSKA in the germline V gene (reference sequence). Trimming took off 5 bases at V and 0 bases at J, with 11 bases between the two ends. The CDR3 sequence is 13 residues long. CDR3 coding DNA: TGCAGTGCTGGGGACGGGAGCTCCTACGAGCAGTACTTC. The encoded protein is CSAGDGSSYEQYF.

This clonotype was seen more than once but under ten times. This chain joins TRBV7-9 and TRBJ2-7; D call uncertain. The V end was cut by 1 base, the J end by 2 bases, with 9 bases between. Germline values: CDR1 SEHNR, CDR2 FQNEAQ (reference sequence). This CDR3 has 14 residues. The CDR3 is CASSLGLWPYEQYF. The CDR3 region has the DNA TGTGCCAGCAGCTTAGGTTTGTGGCCCTACGAGCAGTACTTC.

This clonotype was seen many times. The V call is TRBV12-3 or TRBV12-4, the J call TRBJ2-1; 10 bases agree with TRBD1. Trimming removed 5 bases from V and 6 bases from J; junction bases left unmatched: 7. This CDR3 is 15 amino acids long. The CDR3 DNA follows: TGTGCCAGCAGTGCCCGGGACAGGGGTCCCAATGAGCAGTTCTTC. This encodes CASSARDRGPNEQFF.